This is a list of T cell receptor beta chains from one sample in a study of blood T cell repertoires in COVID-19. Sequencing used immunoSEQ multiplex PCR; TCRdb keeps in-frame clones, though not all of them. The sample includes 65,000 to 70,000 clones, around three quarters seen only once; the top ten take more than 15%. The specimen was peripheral blood. The receptors derive from a man aged 55 to 70 with acute or convalescent COVID-19. Each CDR3 is given with its conserved first and last residue. The order of the fields is CDR3 DNA, CDR3 protein, V gene, D gene, clone size, J gene. D genes are given only for firm matches. Expanded clones get a size class; other rows say once, few or many, or leave the size out.

CDR3 DNA: TGTGCCAGCAGCTTTCAGGGGTGGACTGAAGCTTTCTTT
CDR3 protein: CASSFQGWTEAFF
V gene: TRBV11-3
D gene: NA
clone size: NA
J gene: TRBJ1-1

CDR3 DNA: TGTGCCAGTATTGGTGGGGGGTCCGGTGAAAAACTGTTTTTT
CDR3 protein: CASIGGGSGEKLFF
V gene: TRBV19
D gene: NA
clone size: NA
J gene: TRBJ1-4

CDR3 DNA: TGTGTCAGCACGTCTGGCAAATCCTACGAGCAGTACTTC
CDR3 protein: CVSTSGKSYEQYF
V gene: TRBV2
D gene: NA
clone size: NA
J gene: TRBJ2-7

CDR3 DNA: TGTGCCAGCGCAAAGGGGACAGGGGGCCTGGCCGACTATGGCTACACCTTC
CDR3 protein: CASAKGTGGLADYGYTF
V gene: TRBV2
D gene: TRBD1
clone size: NA
J gene: TRBJ1-2

CDR3 DNA: TGTGCCTGGAGTCTAGGGGCAGGGGTCGAGCAGTACTTC
CDR3 protein: CAWSLGAGVEQYF
V gene: TRBV30
D gene: NA
clone size: NA
J gene: TRBJ2-7

CDR3 DNA: TGTGCCAGCTCGCGGGACCTTAAGACTGAAGCTTTCTTT
CDR3 protein: CASSRDLKTEAFF
V gene: TRBV18
D gene: NA
clone size: NA
J gene: TRBJ1-1

CDR3 DNA: TGTGCCAGCAGCTTTGACGGAGTCAACGGCTACGAGCAGTACTTC
CDR3 protein: CASSFDGVNGYEQYF
V gene: TRBV7-9
D gene: NA
clone size: NA
J gene: TRBJ2-7

CDR3 DNA: TGTGCCAGCAGCTTAGGGGGAGTGGGACAGCGCCAGGGCTACAATGAGCAGTTCTTC
CDR3 protein: CASSLGGVGQRQGYNEQFF
V gene: TRBV11-3
D gene: TRBD1
clone size: NA
J gene: TRBJ2-1

CDR3 DNA: TGTGCCAGCAGCCACGAGGAGAGTATAGCCAAAAACATTCAGTACTTC
CDR3 protein: CASSHEESIAKNIQYF
V gene: TRBV7-9
D gene: NA
clone size: NA
J gene: TRBJ2-4

CDR3 DNA: TGTGCCAGCAGTGAATTTGGCCCTCGAGCTTTCTTT
CDR3 protein: CASSEFGPRAFF
V gene: TRBV6-1
D gene: NA
clone size: NA
J gene: TRBJ1-1

CDR3 DNA: TGCGCCAGCAGCTGGACAGGGGGCCTGGCAGATACGCAGTATTTT
CDR3 protein: CASSWTGGLADTQYF
V gene: TRBV5-1
D gene: TRBD1
clone size: NA
J gene: TRBJ2-3

CDR3 DNA: TGTGCCAGCAGTGTGGCAGCCACTACGGACTATGGCTACACCTTC
CDR3 protein: CASSVAATTDYGYTF
V gene: TRBV9
D gene: NA
clone size: NA
J gene: TRBJ1-2

CDR3 DNA: TGTGCCAGCAGGGCCGGGACAGGGGGCGAAAAACTGTTTTTT
CDR3 protein: CASRAGTGGEKLFF
V gene: TRBV6-1
D gene: TRBD1
clone size: NA
J gene: TRBJ1-4

CDR3 DNA: TGTGCTAGCAGCCTAGGGGCCAGCTCCTACAATGAGCAGTTCTTC
CDR3 protein: CASSLGASSYNEQFF
V gene: TRBV7-7
D gene: NA
clone size: NA
J gene: TRBJ2-1

CDR3 DNA: TGTGCCATCAGTGAGTCGAGAGCTAGCGGGGACCACAATGAGCAGTTCTTC
CDR3 protein: CAISESRASGDHNEQFF
V gene: TRBV10-3
D gene: TRBD2
clone size: few
J gene: TRBJ2-1

CDR3 DNA: TGTGCCATCAGTGAGAGGATTAGCGGGGGCACCAACCAAGAGACCCAGTACTTC
CDR3 protein: CAISERISGGTNQETQYF
V gene: TRBV10-3
D gene: TRBD2
clone size: NA
J gene: TRBJ2-5

CDR3 DNA: TGTGCCAGCCTCGCGGGGGCAACTAATGAAAAACTGTTTTTT
CDR3 protein: CASLAGATNEKLFF
V gene: TRBV19
D gene: NA
clone size: NA
J gene: TRBJ1-4

CDR3 DNA: TGTGCCAGCAGCTCATGGACTAGCGGGGGTTACAATGAGCAGTTCTTC
CDR3 protein: CASSSWTSGGYNEQFF
V gene: TRBV7-8
D gene: TRBD2
clone size: once
J gene: TRBJ2-1

CDR3 DNA: TGTGCCAGTAGTATCGGGGGGCTTAACTATGGCTACACCTTC
CDR3 protein: CASSIGGLNYGYTF
V gene: TRBV19
D gene: NA
clone size: NA
J gene: TRBJ1-2

CDR3 DNA: TGCGCCAGCATCAATCGGGACAGGGGAAGCACCGGGGAGCTGTTTTTT
CDR3 protein: CASINRDRGSTGELFF
V gene: TRBV5-1
D gene: TRBD1
clone size: NA
J gene: TRBJ2-2

CDR3 DNA: TGTGCCAGCAGCCCCAACGGGGGGTACAACGAGCAGTACTTC
CDR3 protein: CASSPNGGYNEQYF
V gene: TRBV11-2
D gene: TRBD2
clone size: NA
J gene: TRBJ2-7

CDR3 DNA: TGCGCCAGCGGACAGGACAGGAACACTGAAGCTTTCTTT
CDR3 protein: CASGQDRNTEAFF
V gene: TRBV10-1
D gene: TRBD1
clone size: NA
J gene: TRBJ1-1

CDR3 DNA: TGTGCCAGCAGCCCTGGGACAGGGGGATTTTATGGCTACACCTTC
CDR3 protein: CASSPGTGGFYGYTF
V gene: TRBV5-6
D gene: TRBD1
clone size: NA
J gene: TRBJ1-2

CDR3 DNA: TGCGCCAGCAGTGAGACAGGGGTTGAAAAACTGTTTTTT
CDR3 protein: CASSETGVEKLFF
V gene: TRBV10-1
D gene: TRBD1
clone size: NA
J gene: TRBJ1-4

CDR3 DNA: TGTGCCACAAGAAGGGAGGCCGGGGCCAACGTCCTGACTTTC
CDR3 protein: CATRREAGANVLTF
V gene: TRBV19
D gene: NA
clone size: NA
J gene: TRBJ2-6

CDR3 DNA: TGTGCCAGCAGCCAAGGGTTATTAGCAAATCAGCCCCAGCATTTT
CDR3 protein: CASSQGLLANQPQHF
V gene: TRBV3-1/TRBV3-2
D gene: NA
clone size: NA
J gene: TRBJ1-5

CDR3 DNA: TGCGCCAGCAGCCAGGCTCCGGGCCCCACGGGGGGGGCCCAGTACTTC
CDR3 protein: CASSQAPGPTGGAQYF
V gene: TRBV4-3
D gene: TRBD2
clone size: NA
J gene: TRBJ2-5

CDR3 DNA: TGTGCCAGCAGGGAACAGGGCGCGGCCACCGGGGAGCTGTTTTTT
CDR3 protein: CASREQGAATGELFF
V gene: TRBV3-1/TRBV3-2
D gene: NA
clone size: NA
J gene: TRBJ2-2

CDR3 DNA: TGTGCCACCAGCACAGCGGGGGGTAAAAATGAGCAGTTCTTC
CDR3 protein: CATSTAGGKNEQFF
V gene: TRBV15
D gene: TRBD2
clone size: once
J gene: TRBJ2-1

CDR3 DNA: TGTGCCAGCTCACCAAGCATAGACAGGAAGAACACTGAAGCTTTCTTT
CDR3 protein: CASSPSIDRKNTEAFF
V gene: TRBV18
D gene: NA
clone size: NA
J gene: TRBJ1-1

CDR3 DNA: TGTGCCAGCAGCTTAGTAGCGTACGAGCAGTACTTC
CDR3 protein: CASSLVAYEQYF
V gene: TRBV7-2
D gene: NA
clone size: NA
J gene: TRBJ2-7

CDR3 DNA: TGTGCCAGCAGCGGGGACAGTCATAGCAATCAGCCCCAGCATTTT
CDR3 protein: CASSGDSHSNQPQHF
V gene: TRBV5-8
D gene: TRBD1
clone size: NA
J gene: TRBJ1-5

CDR3 DNA: TGTGCCAGCAGTGAGGCGGCGGTAGCCAAAAACATTCAGTACTTC
CDR3 protein: CASSEAAVAKNIQYF
V gene: TRBV6-1
D gene: NA
clone size: NA
J gene: TRBJ2-4

CDR3 DNA: TGTGCCTGGGGGACAGGGGTGGTGAACACCATATATTTT
CDR3 protein: CAWGTGVVNTIYF
V gene: TRBV30
D gene: TRBD1
clone size: NA
J gene: TRBJ1-3

CDR3 DNA: TGTGCCAGCAGCCGGGACAGCTACAATGAGCAGTTCTTC
CDR3 protein: CASSRDSYNEQFF
V gene: TRBV25-1
D gene: TRBD1
clone size: NA
J gene: TRBJ2-1

CDR3 DNA: TGTGCCAGCAGCCCACAACAGGGGTCGGGGGATACGCAGTATTTT
CDR3 protein: CASSPQQGSGDTQYF
V gene: TRBV7-8
D gene: TRBD1
clone size: NA
J gene: TRBJ2-3

CDR3 DNA: TGTGCCACCTCCCCAGGGGCCGATAATTCACCCCTCCACTTT
CDR3 protein: CATSPGADNSPLHF
V gene: TRBV5-4
D gene: NA
clone size: NA
J gene: TRBJ1-6

CDR3 DNA: TGCGCCAGCAGAGACCGGGACAGGAGTAATTCACCCCTCCACTTT
CDR3 protein: CASRDRDRSNSPLHF
V gene: TRBV5-1
D gene: TRBD1
clone size: NA
J gene: TRBJ1-6

CDR3 DNA: TGTGCTAGTGGCCCTGGACAGGGGGCTCAGCCCCAGCATTTT
CDR3 protein: CASGPGQGAQPQHF
V gene: TRBV12-5
D gene: TRBD1
clone size: NA
J gene: TRBJ1-5

CDR3 DNA: TGCGCCAGCAGCTTGAACAGGGCCGATACGCAGTATTTT
CDR3 protein: CASSLNRADTQYF
V gene: TRBV5-1
D gene: NA
clone size: NA
J gene: TRBJ2-3

CDR3 DNA: TGTGCCACCAGTGATCGCGACAGGGGGTACGATGAGCAGTTCTTC
CDR3 protein: CATSDRDRGYDEQFF
V gene: TRBV24-1
D gene: TRBD1
clone size: NA
J gene: TRBJ2-1

CDR3 DNA: TGTGCCAGCTCACCACTGACAGGGGATTTCTATGGCTACACCTTC
CDR3 protein: CASSPLTGDFYGYTF
V gene: TRBV18
D gene: TRBD1
clone size: NA
J gene: TRBJ1-2

CDR3 DNA: TGCGCCAGCAGCCAAGGAGGCAGTTGGGGAGGAGGCTACACCTTC
CDR3 protein: CASSQGGSWGGGYTF
V gene: TRBV4-3
D gene: NA
clone size: NA
J gene: TRBJ1-2

CDR3 DNA: TGTGCCAGCAGCTTGCAGGGGGCGGCCTCACTTTCCGGAAACACCATATATTTT
CDR3 protein: CASSLQGAASLSGNTIYF
V gene: TRBV5-5
D gene: TRBD1
clone size: NA
J gene: TRBJ1-3

CDR3 DNA: TGTGCCAGTAGTGTCAGGGCGGGGATGCGACTCTACGAGCAGTACTTC
CDR3 protein: CASSVRAGMRLYEQYF
V gene: TRBV19
D gene: NA
clone size: NA
J gene: TRBJ2-7

CDR3 DNA: TGTGCCAGCAGCTTATTCCACCGGGACGAGCAGTACTTC
CDR3 protein: CASSLFHRDEQYF
V gene: TRBV7-3
D gene: NA
clone size: NA
J gene: TRBJ2-7

CDR3 DNA: TGTGCCAGCAGTGCCGGCAATGAGCAGTTCTTC
CDR3 protein: CASSAGNEQFF
V gene: TRBV12-3/TRBV12-4
D gene: NA
clone size: few
J gene: TRBJ2-1

CDR3 DNA: TGTGCCTGGAGGGTCGGGGGCAACGTCCTGACTTTC
CDR3 protein: CAWRVGGNVLTF
V gene: TRBV30
D gene: NA
clone size: NA
J gene: TRBJ2-6

CDR3 DNA: TGTGCCAGCAGAGGGACTAGCGCTGACATTCAGTACTTC
CDR3 protein: CASRGTSADIQYF
V gene: TRBV11-2
D gene: TRBD2
clone size: NA
J gene: TRBJ2-4

CDR3 DNA: TGTGCCAGCAGCCAACAGACAGGGGCCAATCAGCCCCAGCATTTT
CDR3 protein: CASSQQTGANQPQHF
V gene: TRBV7-2
D gene: TRBD1
clone size: NA
J gene: TRBJ1-5

CDR3 DNA: TGTGCCAGCAGCCCGACTAGCGGGGGTGGAGGGGCGCAGTATTTT
CDR3 protein: CASSPTSGGGGAQYF
V gene: TRBV7-2
D gene: TRBD2
clone size: NA
J gene: TRBJ2-3

CDR3 DNA: TGTGCCAGCAGACCAGGGCTAAGCAATCAGCCCCAGCATTTT
CDR3 protein: CASRPGLSNQPQHF
V gene: TRBV2
D gene: NA
clone size: NA
J gene: TRBJ1-5

CDR3 DNA: TGTGCCTGGAGTCCCGACCAGGGACAGCGGGGCTACACCTTC
CDR3 protein: CAWSPDQGQRGYTF
V gene: TRBV30
D gene: TRBD1
clone size: NA
J gene: TRBJ1-2

CDR3 DNA: TGTGCCAGCAGTTTATTAGGGGGCGACGAGCAGTACTTC
CDR3 protein: CASSLLGGDEQYF
V gene: TRBV27
D gene: TRBD1
clone size: NA
J gene: TRBJ2-7